This T cell receptor beta chain originates from a study of blood T cell repertoires in COVID-19. About the study: From T cells, B-cell-depleted T cells, or PBMCs came the material, which was cDNA or gDNA.

Original processing notes: Amplification with reference gene primers provided the estimates of nucleated cell counts. TCRdb's table, derived via immunoSEQ multiplex PCR, lists solely in-frame clones and lacks some. The D gene and trimming were derived from the DNA, and the V and J assignments and clone size from that table. The top ten clones hold over 2.5% of a sample with some 250,000 clones, approximately 81% of them seen once. The CDR3 has 15 residues. Germline values: CDR1 MNHEY, CDR2 SMNVEV (reference sequence). V lost 5 bases, J lost 2 bases, and 15 bases lay in between. This clone was observed a handful of times.

The sequenced sample consisted of peripheral blood. This receptor was obtained from a woman aged 60-75 years with active or convalescent COVID-19. The chain employs TRBV27 and TRBJ1-2; D may be TRBD1 (6 bases). The CDR3 nucleotides are TGTGCCAGCAGTCGAGGGAGGGGGTACAACTATGGCTACACCTTC. Translated: CASSRGRGYNYGYTF.